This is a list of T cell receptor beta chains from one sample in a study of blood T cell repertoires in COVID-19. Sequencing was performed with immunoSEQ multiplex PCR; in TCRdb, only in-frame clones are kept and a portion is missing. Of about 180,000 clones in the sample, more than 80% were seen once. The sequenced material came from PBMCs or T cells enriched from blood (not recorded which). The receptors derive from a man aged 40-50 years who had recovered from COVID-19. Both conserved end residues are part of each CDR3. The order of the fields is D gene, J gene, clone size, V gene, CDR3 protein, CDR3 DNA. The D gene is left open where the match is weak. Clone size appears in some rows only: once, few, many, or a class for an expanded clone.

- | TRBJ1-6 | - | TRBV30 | CAFRTDSSYNSPLHF | TGTGCCTTCCGGACTGATAGCTCCTATAATTCACCCCTCCACTTT
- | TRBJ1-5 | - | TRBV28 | CASSLFRVSSNQPQHF | TGTGCCAGCAGTTTATTCAGGGTTAGTAGCAATCAGCCCCAGCATTTT
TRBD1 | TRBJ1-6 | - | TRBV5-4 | CASSDRDPSPLHF | TGTGCCAGCAGCGACAGGGATCCTTCACCCCTCCACTTT
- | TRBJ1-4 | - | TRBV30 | CAWSAYSGMWNEKLFF | TGTGCCTGGAGTGCTTACTCGGGGATGTGGAATGAAAAACTGTTTTTT
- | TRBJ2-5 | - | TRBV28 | CASSFVGRLETQYF | TGTGCCAGCAGTTTTGTGGGCAGGTTGGAGACCCAGTACTTC
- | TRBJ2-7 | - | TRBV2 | CASRQTVLSYEQYF | TGTGCCAGCAGGCAGACAGTGCTCTCCTACGAGCAGTACTTC
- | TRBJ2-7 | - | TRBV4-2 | CASSQELHRKSYEQYF | TGTGCCAGCAGCCAAGAGCTGCACAGGAAGTCCTACGAGCAGTACTTC
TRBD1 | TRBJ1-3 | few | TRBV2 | CASTGWNRGQVSGNTIYF | TGTGCCAGCACTGGGTGGAACAGGGGGCAAGTCTCTGGAAACACCATATATTTT
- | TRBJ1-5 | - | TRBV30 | CAWIPGGRSNQPQHF | TGTGCCTGGATCCCGGGAGGCAGAAGCAATCAGCCCCAGCATTTT
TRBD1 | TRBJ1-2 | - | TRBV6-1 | CASSGDPGTGVNYGYTF | TGTGCCAGCAGTGGGGACCCTGGAACAGGGGTTAACTATGGCTACACCTTC
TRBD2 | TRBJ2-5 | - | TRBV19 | CASSWERGETQYF | TGTGCCAGTAGTTGGGAGCGGGGAGAGACCCAGTACTTC
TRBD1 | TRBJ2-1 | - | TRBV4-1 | CASSHIPGQGYYNEQFF | TGCGCCAGCAGCCATATACCGGGACAGGGTTACTACAATGAGCAGTTCTTC
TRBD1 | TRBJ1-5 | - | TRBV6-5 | CASSLGQFNQPQHF | TGTGCCAGCAGTTTGGGACAGTTCAATCAGCCCCAGCATTTT
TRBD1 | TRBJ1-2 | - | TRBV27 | CASRLGTETNYGYTF | TGTGCCAGCCGACTTGGGACAGAAACTAACTATGGCTACACCTTC
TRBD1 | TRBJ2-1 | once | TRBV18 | CASSLTGNYNEQFF | TGTGCCAGCTCCCTGACAGGGAACTACAATGAGCAGTTCTTC
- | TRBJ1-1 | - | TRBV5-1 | CASSNPREEAFF | TGCGCCAGCAGTAATCCCCGCGAGGAAGCTTTCTTT
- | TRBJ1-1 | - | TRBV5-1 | CASIGSGTEAFF | TGCGCCAGCATAGGATCGGGGACTGAAGCTTTCTTT
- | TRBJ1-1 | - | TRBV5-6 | CASSLVMRSGAFF | TGTGCCAGCAGCTTGGTCATGAGGAGTGGGGCTTTCTTT
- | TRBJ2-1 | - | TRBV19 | CASSISGIAYNEQFF | TGTGCCAGTAGTATTTCAGGGATTGCCTACAATGAGCAGTTCTTC
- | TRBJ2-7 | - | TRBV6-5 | CASRDRYEQYF | TGTGCCAGCAGAGACAGGTACGAGCAGTACTTC
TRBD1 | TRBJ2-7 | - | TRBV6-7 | CASSLDRAHYEQYF | TGTGCCAGCAGTCTAGACAGGGCTCACTACGAGCAGTACTTC
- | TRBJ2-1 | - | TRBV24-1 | CAIQGQLNDEQFF | TGTGCCATCCAGGGTCAGTTGAACGATGAGCAGTTCTTC
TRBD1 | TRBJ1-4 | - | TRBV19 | CASGLGTGDEKLFF | TGTGCCAGTGGACTCGGGACAGGCGATGAAAAACTGTTTTTT
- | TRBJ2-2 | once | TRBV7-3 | CASSPGGGRGELFF | TGTGCCAGCAGCCCCGGGGGTGGAAGGGGGGAGCTGTTTTTT
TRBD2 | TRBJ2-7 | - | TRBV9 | CASSTSDSYEQYF | TGTGCCAGCAGTACTAGCGACTCCTACGAGCAGTACTTC
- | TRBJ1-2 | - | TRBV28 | CASSFQSGAGYTF | TGTGCCAGCAGTTTCCAGTCAGGGGCCGGCTACACCTTC
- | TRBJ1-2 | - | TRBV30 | CAWSFAANYGYTF | TGTGCGTGGTCGTTCGCGGCCAACTATGGCTACACCTTC
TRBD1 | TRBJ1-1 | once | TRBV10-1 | CASSESDRGAFF | TGCGCCAGCAGTGAGTCGGACAGGGGAGCTTTCTTT
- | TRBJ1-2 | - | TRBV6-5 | CASRGLASNYGYTF | TGTGCCAGTAGAGGGTTGGCATCTAACTATGGCTACACCTTC